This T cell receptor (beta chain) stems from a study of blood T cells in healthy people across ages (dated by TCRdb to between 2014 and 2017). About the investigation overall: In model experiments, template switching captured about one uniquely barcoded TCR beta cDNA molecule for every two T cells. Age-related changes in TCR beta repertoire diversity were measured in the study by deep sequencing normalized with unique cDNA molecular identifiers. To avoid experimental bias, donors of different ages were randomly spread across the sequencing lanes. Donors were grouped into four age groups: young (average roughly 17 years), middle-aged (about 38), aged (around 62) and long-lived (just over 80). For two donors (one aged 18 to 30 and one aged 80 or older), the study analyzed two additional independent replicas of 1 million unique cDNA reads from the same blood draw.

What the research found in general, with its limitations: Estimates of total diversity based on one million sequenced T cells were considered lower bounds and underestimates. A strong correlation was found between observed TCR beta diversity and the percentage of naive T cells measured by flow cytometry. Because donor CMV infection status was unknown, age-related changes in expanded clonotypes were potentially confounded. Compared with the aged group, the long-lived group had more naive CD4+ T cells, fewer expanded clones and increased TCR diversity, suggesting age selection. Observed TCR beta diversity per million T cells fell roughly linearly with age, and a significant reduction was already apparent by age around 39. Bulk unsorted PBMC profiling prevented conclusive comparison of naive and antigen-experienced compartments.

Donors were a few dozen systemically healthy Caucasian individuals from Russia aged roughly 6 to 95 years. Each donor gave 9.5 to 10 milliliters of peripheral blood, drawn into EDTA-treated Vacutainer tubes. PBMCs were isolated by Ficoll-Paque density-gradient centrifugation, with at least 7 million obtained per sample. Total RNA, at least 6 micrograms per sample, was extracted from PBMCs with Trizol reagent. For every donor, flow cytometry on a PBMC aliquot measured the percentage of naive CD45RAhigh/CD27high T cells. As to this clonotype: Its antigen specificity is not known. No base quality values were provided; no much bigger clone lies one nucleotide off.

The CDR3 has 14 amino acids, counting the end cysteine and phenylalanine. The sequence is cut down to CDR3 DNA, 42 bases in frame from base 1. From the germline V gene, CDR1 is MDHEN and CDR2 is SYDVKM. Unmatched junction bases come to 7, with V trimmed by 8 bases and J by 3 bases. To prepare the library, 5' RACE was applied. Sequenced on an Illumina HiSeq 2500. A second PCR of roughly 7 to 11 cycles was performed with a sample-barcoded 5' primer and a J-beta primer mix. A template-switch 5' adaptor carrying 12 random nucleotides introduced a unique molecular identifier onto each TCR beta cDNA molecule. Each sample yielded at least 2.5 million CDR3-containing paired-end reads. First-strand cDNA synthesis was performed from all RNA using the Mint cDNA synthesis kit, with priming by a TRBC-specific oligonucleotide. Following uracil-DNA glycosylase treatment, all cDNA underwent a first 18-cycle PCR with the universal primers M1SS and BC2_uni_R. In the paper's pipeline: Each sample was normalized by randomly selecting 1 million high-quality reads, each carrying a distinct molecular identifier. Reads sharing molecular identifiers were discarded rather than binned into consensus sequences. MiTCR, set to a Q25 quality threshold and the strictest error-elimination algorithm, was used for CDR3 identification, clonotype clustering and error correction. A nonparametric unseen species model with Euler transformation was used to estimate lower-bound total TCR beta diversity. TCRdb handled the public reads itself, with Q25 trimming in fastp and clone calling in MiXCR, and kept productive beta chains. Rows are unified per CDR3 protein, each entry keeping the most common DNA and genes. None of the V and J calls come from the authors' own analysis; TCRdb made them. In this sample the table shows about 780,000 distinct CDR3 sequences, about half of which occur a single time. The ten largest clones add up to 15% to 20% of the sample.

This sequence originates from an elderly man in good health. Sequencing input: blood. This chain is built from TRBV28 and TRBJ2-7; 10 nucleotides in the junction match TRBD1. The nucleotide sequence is TGTGCCAGCCAGGGACAGGGGTATCGCTACGAGCAGTACTTC. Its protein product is CASQGQGYRYEQYF.